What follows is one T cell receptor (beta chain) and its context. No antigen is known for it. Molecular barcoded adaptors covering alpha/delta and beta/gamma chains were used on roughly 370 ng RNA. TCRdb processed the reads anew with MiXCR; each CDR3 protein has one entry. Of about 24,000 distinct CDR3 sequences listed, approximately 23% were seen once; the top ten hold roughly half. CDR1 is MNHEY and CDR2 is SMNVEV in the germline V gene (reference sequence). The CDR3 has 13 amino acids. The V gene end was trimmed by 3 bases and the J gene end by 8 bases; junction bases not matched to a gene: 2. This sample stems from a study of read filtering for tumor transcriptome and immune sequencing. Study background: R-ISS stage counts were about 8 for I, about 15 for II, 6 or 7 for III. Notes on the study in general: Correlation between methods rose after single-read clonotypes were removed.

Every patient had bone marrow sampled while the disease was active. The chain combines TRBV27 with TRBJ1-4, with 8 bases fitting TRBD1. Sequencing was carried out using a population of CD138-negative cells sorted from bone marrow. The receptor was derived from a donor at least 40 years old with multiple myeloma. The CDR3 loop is CASSLTGAEKLFF. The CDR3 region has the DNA TGTGCCAGCAGTTTGACAGGGGCAGAAAAACTGTTTTTT.